This TCR beta chain appears in the sequencing data of a study of T cells in Graves' hyperthyroidism and ophthalmopathy. To note about this clonotype: What it recognizes is unknown.

Amplification yielded TCR beta CDR3 regions, with RNA transcripts as the source. When the TCR CDR3 underwent first-round RT-PCR, the HTBI primer set was used. TCRdb recomputed calls from the multiplex PCR reads with MiXCR, one row per CDR3 protein. The sample has tens of thousands of distinct CDR3 sequences; 53% are singletons. V gave up 7 bases and J gave up 6 bases; unmatched junction bases: 4. The germline CDR1 and CDR2 sequences are SNHLY and FYNNEI. This CDR3 has 15 amino acids. Notes on the study in general: The model identified upcoming ophthalmopathy a median about 6.5 months ahead of onset.

Uncontrolled infections, other autoimmune diseases, pregnancy or lactation led to exclusion of patients. This receptor was obtained from an older woman with Graves' ophthalmopathy. The V and J genes are TRBV2 and TRBJ2-1, with 15 bases that match TRBD2. The sequenced material came from blood. The CDR3 here is CASIGLAGGSNEQFF. The CDR3, as DNA: TGTGCCAGCATAGGACTAGCGGGGGGGTCCAATGAGCAGTTCTTC.